A selection of T cell receptor beta chains follows, all from one sample in a study of T cells after yellow fever vaccination. Each CDR3 protein is one row after TCRdb ran MiXCR on the 5' RACE reads. The data show 100,000 to 150,000 distinct CDR3 sequences, with approximately 7% seen just once and around 2.5% held by the top ten. Material: CD4+ T cells sorted from PBMCs, obtained around 10 days after the first yellow fever vaccination. The source is a man younger than 35 who received the YFV17D yellow fever vaccine. Each CDR3 is given with its conserved first and last residue. D genes are given only for firm matches. A clone size is listed for some rows: how often the clone was seen (once, few, many), or a class if it is expanded.

cdr3_aa: CASSFGTGENQPQHF
cdr3_nt: TGTGCCAGCAGTTTTGGGACAGGGGAAAACCAGCCCCAGCATTTT
d_call: TRBD1
j_call: TRBJ1-5
clone_size: many
v_call: TRBV6-5

cdr3_aa: CASSPGLPSSYNEQFF
cdr3_nt: TGTGCCAGTAGTCCGGGACTTCCCTCTTCCTACAATGAGCAGTTCTTC
d_call: -
j_call: TRBJ2-1
clone_size: few
v_call: TRBV19

cdr3_aa: CAWSVDGELFF
cdr3_nt: TGTGCCTGGAGTGTAGACGGGGAGCTGTTTTTT
d_call: -
j_call: TRBJ2-2
clone_size: -
v_call: TRBV30

cdr3_aa: CASSYLGGAYNSPLHF
cdr3_nt: TGCGCCAGCAGCTACTTAGGGGGCGCCTATAATTCACCCCTCCACTTT
d_call: TRBD1
j_call: TRBJ1-6
clone_size: many
v_call: TRBV5-1

cdr3_aa: CASSDTRQETQYF
cdr3_nt: TGCGCCAGCAGCGATACCCGGCAGGAGACCCAGTACTTC
d_call: -
j_call: TRBJ2-5
clone_size: many
v_call: TRBV5-1

cdr3_aa: CATSGAGGTEAFF
cdr3_nt: TGTGCCACCAGCGGGGCCGGGGGCACTGAAGCTTTCTTT
d_call: -
j_call: TRBJ1-1
clone_size: many
v_call: TRBV15

cdr3_aa: CASSEVQGKETQYF
cdr3_nt: TGTGCCAGCAGTGAAGTACAGGGTAAAGAGACCCAGTACTTC
d_call: -
j_call: TRBJ2-5
clone_size: many
v_call: TRBV2

cdr3_aa: CASSRPGRGLYEKLFF
cdr3_nt: TGTGCCAGCAGCAGGCCCGGGAGGGGATTATATGAAAAACTGTTTTTT
d_call: -
j_call: TRBJ1-4
clone_size: many
v_call: TRBV11-2

cdr3_aa: CASSQPRGAGVGELFF
cdr3_nt: TGCGCCAGCAGCCAACCACGAGGCGCAGGGGTCGGGGAGCTGTTTTTT
d_call: -
j_call: TRBJ2-2
clone_size: many
v_call: TRBV4-3

cdr3_aa: CASSRLAGSTDTQYF
cdr3_nt: TGTGCCAGCAGCCGCCTAGCGGGAAGCACAGATACGCAGTATTTT
d_call: TRBD2
j_call: TRBJ2-3
clone_size: many
v_call: TRBV6-1

cdr3_aa: CSARPGTRADTQYF
cdr3_nt: TGCAGTGCTAGACCAGGGACTCGGGCGGATACGCAGTATTTT
d_call: -
j_call: TRBJ2-3
clone_size: -
v_call: TRBV20-1

cdr3_aa: CASSPGRGFGRGTDTQYF
cdr3_nt: TGTGCCAGCAGCCCAGGACGAGGGTTTGGGAGAGGCACAGATACGCAGTATTTT
d_call: -
j_call: TRBJ2-3
clone_size: many
v_call: TRBV14

cdr3_aa: CASSVGDREDYGYTF
cdr3_nt: TGTGCCAGCAGCGTAGGGGACAGGGAGGACTATGGCTACACCTTC
d_call: TRBD1
j_call: TRBJ1-2
clone_size: many
v_call: TRBV9

cdr3_aa: CASSQDGGGRYNEQFF
cdr3_nt: TGCGCCAGCAGCCAAGATGGAGGGGGCCGTTACAATGAGCAGTTCTTC
d_call: -
j_call: TRBJ2-1
clone_size: many
v_call: TRBV4-1

cdr3_aa: CASSFGSSRGGYEQYF
cdr3_nt: TGTGCCAGCAGTTTTGGCTCTTCACGGGGAGGCTACGAGCAGTACTTC
d_call: -
j_call: TRBJ2-7
clone_size: many
v_call: TRBV12-3/TRBV12-4

cdr3_aa: CASSHGQGQNIQYF
cdr3_nt: TGTGCCAGCAGCCACGGACAGGGCCAAAACATTCAGTACTTC
d_call: TRBD1
j_call: TRBJ2-4
clone_size: many
v_call: TRBV4-2

cdr3_aa: CASSRRQGFAETQYF
cdr3_nt: TGCGCCAGCAGCCGAAGACAGGGTTTTGCGGAGACCCAGTACTTC
d_call: TRBD1
j_call: TRBJ2-5
clone_size: many
v_call: TRBV4-3

cdr3_aa: CASTGTRSSYEQYF
cdr3_nt: TGTGCCAGCACCGGGACTAGGTCCTCCTACGAGCAGTACTTC
d_call: TRBD2
j_call: TRBJ2-7
clone_size: few
v_call: TRBV12-3/TRBV12-4

cdr3_aa: CASSERKALGLDTQYF
cdr3_nt: TGTGCCAGCAGTGAGCGGAAGGCTTTAGGTCTGGATACGCAGTATTTT
d_call: -
j_call: TRBJ2-3
clone_size: few
v_call: TRBV28

cdr3_aa: CASSRTGGPGWDTDTQYF
cdr3_nt: TGTGCCAGCAGCCGAACAGGGGGCCCGGGGTGGGACACAGATACGCAGTATTTT
d_call: TRBD1
j_call: TRBJ2-3
clone_size: many
v_call: TRBV7-6

cdr3_aa: CASFWGLGGTEAFF
cdr3_nt: TGTGCCAGCTTTTGGGGTTTAGGCGGAACTGAAGCTTTCTTT
d_call: -
j_call: TRBJ1-1
clone_size: many
v_call: TRBV6-1

cdr3_aa: CASSSRQGREKLFF
cdr3_nt: TGTGCCAGCAGCTCTCGACAGGGGAGGGAAAAACTGTTTTTT
d_call: TRBD1
j_call: TRBJ1-4
clone_size: -
v_call: TRBV7-2

cdr3_aa: CASSQALGAADTQYF
cdr3_nt: TGTGCCAGCAGCCAAGCCTTAGGAGCAGCAGATACGCAGTATTTT
d_call: -
j_call: TRBJ2-3
clone_size: many
v_call: TRBV14

cdr3_aa: CASSLATYNEQFF
cdr3_nt: TGCGCCAGCAGCTTGGCGACCTACAATGAGCAGTTCTTC
d_call: -
j_call: TRBJ2-1
clone_size: many
v_call: TRBV5-1

cdr3_aa: CASSSYGAANEQFF
cdr3_nt: TGTGCCAGCAGCTCTTACGGTGCCGCCAATGAGCAGTTCTTC
d_call: -
j_call: TRBJ2-1
clone_size: -
v_call: TRBV7-6

cdr3_aa: CASSFSSDGNQPQHF
cdr3_nt: TGCGCCAGCAGCTTTAGTTCAGATGGCAATCAGCCCCAGCATTTT
d_call: -
j_call: TRBJ1-5
clone_size: many
v_call: TRBV5-1

cdr3_aa: CASSDPDTRGGNTIYF
cdr3_nt: TGTGCCAGCAGTGATCCGGACACAAGAGGTGGAAACACCATATATTTT
d_call: -
j_call: TRBJ1-3
clone_size: many
v_call: TRBV6-4

cdr3_aa: CATIYRGLDPTGELFF
cdr3_nt: TGTGCCACTATATACAGGGGGCTTGATCCCACCGGGGAGCTGTTTTTT
d_call: TRBD1
j_call: TRBJ2-2
clone_size: many
v_call: TRBV12-3/TRBV12-4

cdr3_aa: CAISVPESNYGYTF
cdr3_nt: TGTGCCATCAGTGTTCCAGAATCTAACTATGGCTACACCTTC
d_call: -
j_call: TRBJ1-2
clone_size: -
v_call: TRBV10-3

cdr3_aa: CASSVVADTGELFF
cdr3_nt: TGTGCCAGCAGCGTAGTGGCGGATACCGGGGAGCTGTTTTTT
d_call: -
j_call: TRBJ2-2
clone_size: many
v_call: TRBV9

cdr3_aa: CSAYWTSGAYQETQYF
cdr3_nt: TGCAGTGCTTACTGGACTAGCGGAGCGTACCAAGAGACCCAGTACTTC
d_call: TRBD2
j_call: TRBJ2-5
clone_size: many
v_call: TRBV20-1

cdr3_aa: CSARDFASGGYNEQFF
cdr3_nt: TGCAGTGCTAGAGATTTCGCTAGCGGGGGGTACAATGAGCAGTTCTTC
d_call: TRBD2
j_call: TRBJ2-1
clone_size: many
v_call: TRBV20-1

cdr3_aa: CASSQDVRQTRSGANVLTF
cdr3_nt: TGCGCCAGCAGCCAAGATGTGAGACAAACCCGCTCTGGGGCCAACGTCCTGACTTTC
d_call: -
j_call: TRBJ2-6
clone_size: -
v_call: TRBV4-1

cdr3_aa: CASSLVGAQFF
cdr3_nt: TGTGCCAGCAGTTTAGTGGGGGCCCAGTTCTTC
d_call: -
j_call: TRBJ2-1
clone_size: few
v_call: TRBV28

cdr3_aa: CASSLAREETQYF
cdr3_nt: TGCGCCAGCAGCTTGGCCCGCGAGGAGACCCAGTACTTC
d_call: -
j_call: TRBJ2-5
clone_size: many
v_call: TRBV5-1

cdr3_aa: CASRQGQGRETQYF
cdr3_nt: TGTGCCAGCAGACAAGGACAGGGGAGGGAGACCCAGTACTTC
d_call: TRBD1
j_call: TRBJ2-5
clone_size: many
v_call: TRBV7-2

cdr3_aa: CASSITGGPYEQYF
cdr3_nt: TGTGCCAGCAGTATAACTGGGGGCCCCTACGAGCAGTACTTC
d_call: -
j_call: TRBJ2-7
clone_size: many
v_call: TRBV12-3/TRBV12-4

cdr3_aa: CASSNGGPGNQPQHF
cdr3_nt: TGTGCCAGCTCAAACGGGGGGCCGGGCAATCAGCCCCAGCATTTT
d_call: -
j_call: TRBJ1-5
clone_size: many
v_call: TRBV18

cdr3_aa: CASSPRNSGETQYF
cdr3_nt: TGCGCCAGCAGCCCGAGGAATAGCGGAGAGACCCAGTACTTC
d_call: -
j_call: TRBJ2-5
clone_size: few
v_call: TRBV5-1

cdr3_aa: CASSLYGTVGETQYF
cdr3_nt: TGCGCCAGCAGCTTGTATGGGACGGTGGGTGAGACCCAGTACTTC
d_call: -
j_call: TRBJ2-5
clone_size: many
v_call: TRBV5-1

cdr3_aa: CASSRAGTGTEQFF
cdr3_nt: TGTGCCAGCAGCAGAGCCGGGACAGGTACTGAGCAGTTCTTC
d_call: TRBD1
j_call: TRBJ2-1
clone_size: -
v_call: TRBV7-3

cdr3_aa: CASTFNGGASGDTQYF
cdr3_nt: TGTGCCAGCACCTTTAACGGGGGGGCCTCGGGAGATACGCAGTATTTT
d_call: TRBD2
j_call: TRBJ2-3
clone_size: many
v_call: TRBV5-6

cdr3_aa: CASSRGDSPLHF
cdr3_nt: TGCGCCAGCAGTCGGGGGGATTCACCCCTCCACTTT
d_call: -
j_call: TRBJ1-6
clone_size: many
v_call: TRBV5-1

cdr3_aa: CASGPGAGNTIYF
cdr3_nt: TGTGCCAGCGGGCCGGGGGCTGGAAACACCATATATTTT
d_call: -
j_call: TRBJ1-3
clone_size: many
v_call: TRBV27

cdr3_aa: CASSRLRKNTEAFF
cdr3_nt: TGTGCCAGCAGCCGCTTACGGAAGAACACTGAAGCTTTCTTT
d_call: -
j_call: TRBJ1-1
clone_size: many
v_call: TRBV7-2

cdr3_aa: CASSPSGSYGYTF
cdr3_nt: TGTGCCAGCAGCCCCTCCGGGTCCTATGGCTACACCTTC
d_call: -
j_call: TRBJ1-2
clone_size: many
v_call: TRBV7-2

cdr3_aa: CASSPNTDQPQHF
cdr3_nt: TGTGCCAGCTCACCGAACACAGATCAGCCCCAGCATTTT
d_call: -
j_call: TRBJ1-5
clone_size: many
v_call: TRBV18

cdr3_aa: CASSLRTGETGELFF
cdr3_nt: TGCGCCAGCAGCTTGAGGACAGGGGAGACCGGGGAGCTGTTTTTT
d_call: TRBD1
j_call: TRBJ2-2
clone_size: many
v_call: TRBV5-1

cdr3_aa: CASSPPGGASEAFF
cdr3_nt: TGTGCCAGCAGCCCCCCGGGAGGGGCGAGTGAAGCTTTCTTT
d_call: -
j_call: TRBJ1-1
clone_size: few
v_call: TRBV7-3

cdr3_aa: CASSPQPRAEAFF
cdr3_nt: TGTGCCAGCTCACCTCAACCACGGGCTGAAGCTTTCTTT
d_call: -
j_call: TRBJ1-1
clone_size: few
v_call: TRBV18

cdr3_aa: CASSPGQGRTQYF
cdr3_nt: TGTGCCAGCAGCCCCGGGCAGGGGCGAACCCAGTACTTC
d_call: -
j_call: TRBJ2-5
clone_size: many
v_call: TRBV7-2

cdr3_aa: CASSIGSDRTYNEQFF
cdr3_nt: TGTGCCAGTAGTATTGGGTCCGACCGGACCTACAATGAGCAGTTCTTC
d_call: -
j_call: TRBJ2-1
clone_size: -
v_call: TRBV19

cdr3_aa: CASSLGGGLNTEAFF
cdr3_nt: TGTGCCAGCAGCTTAGGTGGGGGGCTGAACACTGAAGCTTTCTTT
d_call: -
j_call: TRBJ1-1
clone_size: many
v_call: TRBV7-2

cdr3_aa: CATSRDRATNEQFF
cdr3_nt: TGTGCCACCAGCAGAGATCGAGCGACGAATGAGCAGTTCTTC
d_call: -
j_call: TRBJ2-1
clone_size: -
v_call: TRBV15

cdr3_aa: CASSSRLGDRVGNNEQFF
cdr3_nt: TGTGCCAGCAGCTCAAGACTAGGCGACAGGGTAGGGAACAATGAGCAGTTCTTC
d_call: -
j_call: TRBJ2-1
clone_size: many
v_call: TRBV7-3

cdr3_aa: CASSLITGTGANVLTF
cdr3_nt: TGTGCCAGCAGTTTAATTACAGGGACTGGGGCCAACGTCCTGACTTTC
d_call: -
j_call: TRBJ2-6
clone_size: many
v_call: TRBV28

cdr3_aa: CASIDRAADGGGYTF
cdr3_nt: TGTGCCAGCATCGACAGGGCTGCTGACGGCGGTGGCTACACCTTC
d_call: TRBD1
j_call: TRBJ1-2
clone_size: -
v_call: TRBV6-1

cdr3_aa: CASSRQDTHYGYTF
cdr3_nt: TGTGCCAGCAGCCGACAGGACACTCACTATGGCTACACCTTC
d_call: -
j_call: TRBJ1-2
clone_size: few
v_call: TRBV5-8

cdr3_aa: CASSTGTANTGELFF
cdr3_nt: TGTGCCAGCAGCACCGGGACAGCGAACACCGGGGAGCTGTTTTTT
d_call: TRBD1
j_call: TRBJ2-2
clone_size: many
v_call: TRBV11-3